This TCR beta chain was profiled in a study of OX40 agonist ivuxolimab in advanced cancers. Describing the broader study: Ivuxolimab, which targeted the costimulatory receptor OX40 (CD134), was an agonistic, fully human IgG2 monoclonal antibody. Of the approximately 50 dose-escalation patients, hepatocellular carcinoma was present in about 19, melanoma in around 15, renal cell carcinoma in 9 and head and neck cancer in 9. Patients were allowed to have had prior anti-PD-1, anti-PD-L1 or anti-CTLA-4 therapy, and about 40% of the dose-escalation patients had been treated with checkpoint inhibitors. Intravenous ivuxolimab was administered to patients every 2 weeks at six dose levels: 0.01, 0.1, 0.3, 1.5, 3 and 10 mg/kg. In the dose-escalation cohort, 82.7% of patients were male, and the mean age was approximately 55 years, with a range of about 23 to 85. The monotherapy dose-escalation portion (N ≈ 50 patients) of the phase I ivuxolimab trial is reported in the paper. Three dose-escalation patients achieved partial responses, one with hepatocellular carcinoma and two with cutaneous melanoma. Peripheral TCRbeta sequencing was intended to test whether TCR sequence diversity was altered and clonal T-cell expansion was caused by ivuxolimab. Summary of the overall study and its limitations: In the 0.1-3.0 mg/kg groups, partial responders had among the lowest normalized peripheral clonal expansion, particularly in CD8+ T cells. On average, CD8+ T cells showed more expanded clones than CD4+ T cells after ivuxolimab. Low levels of normalized T-cell clonal expansion were also shown by some nonresponding patients. At doses of 0.1 to 3.0 mg/kg, clonal expansion of both CD4+ and CD8+ T cells in blood was seen between baseline and week 6. Which antigens the clonally expanded peripheral T cells were specific for was not determined.

In this sample, this clone turned up a few times. This clone's antigen is unknown. No base quality values were provided; no much bigger clone lies one nucleotide off. CDR1 and CDR2 are drawn from the germline V gene (reference sequence): WNHNN, SYGVQD. Including cysteine and phenylalanine, the CDR3 has 13 amino acids. Kept here is only the CDR3 DNA, which spans 39 bases and is read in frame from base 1. V is pared back by 6 bases and J by 1 base, with 6 bases lying between the germline termini. Genomic DNA was isolated from the sorted cells so that the TCRbeta CDR3 region could be sequenced. The immunoSEQ Assay was used for sequencing of TCRbeta CDR3 regions. As stored in TCRdb, this immuneACCESS dataset retains in-frame rearrangements with V and J assigned. A fraction of the clones does not appear; measured against another copy, unresolved V genes explain less than half of the discrepancy, and the remainder lacks a known reason. The sample table shows about 74,000 clones, and approximately 81% are seen once. Of the sample, about 2.1% is held by the ten largest clones.

Patients with autoimmune disease history or receiving systemic immunosuppression were excluded from the trial. Peripheral blood for TCR sequencing was collected from all dose cohorts at baseline, on cycle 4 day 1, and on cycle 7 day 1. The samples were drawn from a first-in-human, open-label, multicenter phase I dose-escalation trial of ivuxolimab. Adults with locally advanced or metastatic melanoma, renal cell carcinoma, hepatocellular carcinoma or head and neck squamous cell carcinoma were enrolled in the trial. CD4+ and CD8+ T cells were sorted separately from peripheral blood before TCR sequencing.

Sequencing used CD4+ or CD8+ T cells sorted from blood, obtained in a trial of the OX40 agonist ivuxolimab. This TCR was recovered from an adult with an advanced solid tumor such as melanoma, head and neck, liver or kidney cancer. The chain couples TRBV10-1 to TRBJ2-2; a tentative D match to TRBD2 spans 6 bases. DNA sequence: TGCGCCAGCAGGGGAGGGAACACCGGGGAGCTGTTTTTT. Translated, it gives CASRGGNTGELFF.